This T cell receptor (beta chain) is from a study of T cell responses to AZD1222 COVID-19 vaccine. The assay was immunoSEQ multiplex PCR, and TCRdb's table has in-frame clones only and misses some. Here the sample spans 95,000 to 150,000 clones, around 85% being singletons. Per germline, CDR1 SGHRS and CDR2 YFSETQ. V shed 2 bases, J shed 2 bases, and the junction held 14 bases outside the gene matches. The CDR3 consists of 18 residues. The J gene is TRBJ1-1, the V gene TRBV5-1; TRBD1 agrees at 8 bases. Sequences were derived from peripheral blood, sampled on day 0 of AZD1222 vaccination. The TCR comes from an adult in good health. CDR3 sequence: CASSFLAPGTGLNTEAFF. CDR3 nucleotides: TGCGCCAGCAGCTTCCTGGCCCCCGGGACAGGCTTAAACACTGAAGCTTTCTTT.